This T cell receptor beta chain was profiled in a study of identical twins. This clonotype was recorded at least ten times. V shed 6 bases and J shed 5 bases, with 11 bases lying between them. The CDR3 covers 13 residues. TCRdb re-derived calls from the 5' RACE reads in MiXCR, one entry per CDR3 protein. This table holds approximately 590,000 distinct CDR3 sequences, roughly 9.5% found once. Separately, the same data were catalogued under a study of yellow fever vaccine responses in identical twins.

The chain combines TRBV12-3 or TRBV12-4 with TRBJ2-1; tentatively, D is TRBD1 or TRBD2 (5 bases each). Sequenced sample: PBMCs. The receptor was derived from a woman younger than 30 in good health. The CDR3 sequence is CASRRDANNEQFF. Here the CDR3 DNA reads TGTGCCAGCAGAAGGGACGCCAACAATGAGCAGTTCTTC.